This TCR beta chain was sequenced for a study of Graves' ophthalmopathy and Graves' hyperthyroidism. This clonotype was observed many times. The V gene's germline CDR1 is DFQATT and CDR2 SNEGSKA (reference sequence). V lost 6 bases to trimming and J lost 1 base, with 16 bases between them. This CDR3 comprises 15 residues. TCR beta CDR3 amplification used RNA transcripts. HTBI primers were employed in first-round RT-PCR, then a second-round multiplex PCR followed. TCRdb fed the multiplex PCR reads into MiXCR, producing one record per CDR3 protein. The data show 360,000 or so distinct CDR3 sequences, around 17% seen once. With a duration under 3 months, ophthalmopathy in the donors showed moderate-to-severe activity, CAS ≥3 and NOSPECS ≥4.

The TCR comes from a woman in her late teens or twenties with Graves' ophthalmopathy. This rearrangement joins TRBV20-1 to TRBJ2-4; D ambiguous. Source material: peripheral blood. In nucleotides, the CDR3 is TGCAGTGCCACGGACGTGGGGATCGCCAAAAACATTCAGTACTTC. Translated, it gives CSATDVGIAKNIQYF.